The 10 T cell receptor beta chains reported below all come from one sample, sequenced in a study of Graves' ophthalmopathy and Graves' hyperthyroidism. For repertoire sequencing, the TCR beta CDR3 regions were amplified from RNA transcripts. The workflow started with a first-round RT-PCR run with HTBI primers and then moved on to a second-round multiplex PCR. In TCRdb, the multiplex PCR reads were re-called with MiXCR into one record per CDR3 protein. The sample shows roughly 1.1 million distinct CDR3 sequences, about 35% of them seen only once. Material for sequencing was peripheral blood or thyroid tissue (not recorded which). These receptor sequences come from an adult man with Graves' hyperthyroidism.

The chain recombines TRBV2 with TRBJ2-1, with D possibly TRBD2 on 6 matching bases. V dropped 6 bases and J dropped 13 bases, with 13 bases sitting between them. Germline-derived CDR1 and CDR2 are SNHLY and FYNNEI. This CDR3 has 11 amino acids. CDR3: CASSDGTVQFF. CDR3 DNA: TGTGCCAGCAGCGATGGGACTGTACAGTTCTTC.

As for this clonotype: The junction shows a germline mismatch at one end, possibly a read error. The chain combines TRBV10-2 with TRBJ1-1; D is uncertain. Germline lookup yields CDR1 WSHSY and CDR2 SAAADI. The CDR3 length is 14 residues. CDR3 amino acids: CVSSEDGQNTEAFF. CDR3 DNA sequence: TGCGTCAGCAGTGAGGACGGCCAGAACACTGAAGCTTTCTTT.

This clonotype was seen at least ten times. The J gene is TRBJ1-1, the V gene TRBV5-1; D is uncertain. The V and J ends lost 4 bases and 4 bases respectively, with 11 bases between them. Germline-derived CDR1 and CDR2 are SGHRS and YFSETQ. The CDR3 covers 13 residues. The DNA of the CDR3 is TGCGCCAGCAGCATTAGGGTGGCCACTGAAGCTTTCTTT. Encoded protein: CASSIRVATEAFF.

About this clonotype itself: Mismatch with germline at one junction end may stem from a read error. The V call is TRBV25-1, the J call TRBJ1-4; D might be TRBD1 (5 bases). Per the germline V gene, CDR1 is MGHDK and CDR2 is SYGVNS. The CDR3 length is 13 residues. The CDR3 protein is CTSRERGTGKLFF. The CDR3 DNA is TGTACCAGCAGAGAACGGGGCACCGGAAAACTGTTTTTT.

The sample holds many counts of this clonotype. V and J are TRBV19 and TRBJ2-5, with 11 positions matching TRBD2. J lost 4 bases, V lost 4 bases, and 11 bases had no gene match. The CDR3 totals 17 residues. Germline V lookup: CDR1 LNHDA, CDR2 SQIVND (reference sequence). In DNA, the CDR3 is TGTGCCAGTAGTACACGACTAGCGGGGCTCGACCGAGAGACCCAGTACTTC. It encodes CASSTRLAGLDRETQYF.

This clonotype has a count of ten or more. V usage is TRBV19 and J usage is TRBJ2-5; TRBD1 might be the D (6 bases). The CDR3 is made up of 15 amino acids. V was shortened by 3 bases and J by 5 bases, with 16 bases between the two germline ends. CDR1 and CDR2 (germline): LNHDA, SQIVND (reference sequence). CDR3 nucleotides: TGTGCCAGTAGTATTGGGGGCAGGGGTAAGGAGACCCAGTACTTC. Encoded protein: CASSIGGRGKETQYF.

The chain joins TRBV7-2 to TRBJ1-4; tentatively, D is TRBD1 (6 bases). Deletions cut 1 base from V and 8 bases from J, with 14 bases between. From germline, CDR1 is SGHTA and CDR2 FQGNSA. This CDR3 has 15 residues. The CDR3 DNA is TGTGCCAGCAGCTTAGGTGGCGCAGGGGCGGAAAAACTGTTTTTT. Amino acids: CASSLGGAGAEKLFF.

This chain uses TRBV5-8 with TRBJ1-2; TRBD1 is a possible D gene (5 bases). The V and J ends lost 1 base and 7 bases respectively, with 8 bases between them. The CDR3 has 12 amino acids. In germline, CDR1 is SGHTS, CDR2 YDEGEE. The CDR3, as DNA: TGTGCCAGCAGCTTGCCAGGGTCTGGCTACACCTTC. Translated: CASSLPGSGYTF.

Points on this clonotype: At one end the junction does not follow the germline gene, possibly because of a read error. The V and J genes are TRBV20-1 and TRBJ1-2; unclear D gene. CDR1 is DFQATT and CDR2 is SNEGSKA in the germline V gene (reference sequence). The CDR3 is made up of 11 amino acids. The DNA of the CDR3 is TGCAGTGCTCGAGAAGCCAACCTGGCCCCCTTC. Protein: CSAREANLAPF.

The rearrangement uses TRBV15 and TRBJ1-2, with 7 bases that match TRBD1. Germline V gives CDR1 LNHNV, CDR2 YYDKDF (reference sequence). The CDR3 has 14 amino acids. J gave up 4 bases and V 3 bases, and 5 bases lay outside the gene matches. In nucleotides, the CDR3 is TGTGCCACCAGCAGGGGGACAGAGCCCTATGGCTACACCTTC. Encoded protein: CATSRGTEPYGYTF. Using reference TRBV15 and TRBJ1-2 for the parts outside the CDR3, the full variable domain is DAMVIQNPRYQVTQFGKPVTLSCSQTLNHNVMYWYQQKSSQAPKLLFHYYDKDFNNEADTPDNFQSRRPNTSFCFLDIRSPGLGDTAMYLCATSRGTEPYGYTFGSGTRLTVV.